Each of the 29 T cell receptor beta chains below was sequenced from the same sample in a study of T cells in localized non-small cell lung cancer. Only in-frame clones appear in the TCRdb table, and some are missing; sequencing was by immunoSEQ multiplex PCR. This sample has 8,500 to 13,000 clones, with around half found just once. The sample here was lymph node tissue, taken before any cancer treatment. These receptors were collected from a woman aged 35 to 75 with stage II squamous cell lung carcinoma.

V is TRBV6-8 and J is TRBJ2-2; D tentatively fits TRBD1 or TRBD2 (5 bases each). The CDR3 contains 15 residues. V was cut by 7 bases and J by 1 base, with 13 bases left in between. Per the germline V gene, CDR1 is MNHGY and CDR2 is SAAAGT. The CDR3 DNA reads TGTGCCAGCACGGGGCCAGCCCTGAACACCGGGGAGCTGTTTTTT. Translation: CASTGPALNTGELFF.

The chain uses TRBV5-1 and TRBJ2-1; TRBD2 agrees at 7 bases. CDR3 length: 15 amino acids. V gave up 2 bases and J gave up 0 bases; unmatched junction bases: 2. Germline V gene data show CDR1 as SGHRS and CDR2 as YFSETQ. CDR3 DNA: TGCGCCAGCAGCTTCCGGGACTACTCCTACAATGAGCAGTTCTTC. It encodes CASSFRDYSYNEQFF.

The CDR3 spells CASSIWNTEAFF. CDR3 bases: TGTGCCAGCAGTATCTGGAACACTGAAGCTTTCTTT. V usage is TRBV6-8 and J usage is TRBJ1-1; D is uncertain. Germline V gene data show CDR1 as MNHGY and CDR2 as SAAAGT. Trimming took 5 bases from V and 1 from J, leaving 5 bases between them. CDR3 size: 12 residues.

The chain combines TRBV19 with TRBJ1-1; 7 bases are a match to TRBD1. The CDR3 consists of 15 residues. CDR1 and CDR2 from the germline V gene are LNHDA and SQIVND (reference sequence). V lost 5 bases and J lost 9; bases outside the gene matches: 15. CDR3 loop: CASSRMGGDRLKAFF. CDR3 nucleotides: TGTGCCAGTAGTCGAATGGGCGGGGACAGACTAAAAGCTTTCTTT.

This clone was observed a handful of times. CDR3 sequence (DNA): TGCGCCAGCAGCCCGGAGGCGGAATTTTACAATGAGCAGTTCTTC. Amino acid sequence: CASSPEAEFYNEQFF. The chain is built from TRBV5-1 and TRBJ2-1; D is perhaps TRBD2 (5 bases). Germline CDR1 and CDR2: SGHRS and YFSETQ. This CDR3 contains 15 residues. Trimming shortened V by 4 bases and J by 4 bases, and 15 bases separated the two germline ends.

With regard to this clone: Relative to the germline gene, one junction end is altered; a read error may explain this. This sequence joins TRBV18 and TRBJ2-2; TRBD2 agrees at 9 bases. The germline CDR1 and CDR2 sequences are KGHSH and LQKENI. The CDR3 is 17 residues long. The CDR3 loop reads CASSPLLAGIPTVELFF. Here the CDR3 DNA reads TGTGCCAGCTCACCACTGCTAGCGGGAATACCCACCGTGGAGCTGTTTTTT.

V usage is TRBV11-3 and J usage is TRBJ2-5, with D perhaps TRBD1 (7 bases). Germline-derived CDR1 and CDR2 are SGHNT and YENEEA. With 7 bases removed from V and 2 bases from J, the gap between germline ends came to 17 bases. The CDR3 loop spans 15 amino acids. CDR3 loop: CASTFRGDRQETQYF. The CDR3 DNA follows: TGTGCCAGCACCTTCAGGGGGGACCGGCAAGAGACCCAGTACTTC.

In DNA, the CDR3 is TGTGCCAGCAATGACGGACCTTCAACTAATGAAAAACTGTTTTTT. It is translated as CASNDGPSTNEKLFF. The chain joins TRBV28 to TRBJ1-4; no clear D gene. The CDR3 consists of 15 residues. Trimming stripped 7 bases from V and 0 bases from J, with 12 bases between. CDR1 and CDR2 (germline): MDHEN, SYDVKM.

There are a few counts of this clone. The chain carries TRBV9 and TRBJ2-3; either TRBD1 or TRBD2 may supply D (5 bases each). Trimming took 6 bases from V and 1 from J, leaving 15 bases between them. Germline V CDR1 and CDR2: SGDLS, YYNGEE. This CDR3 contains 15 residues. CDR3 coding DNA: TGTGCCAGCACCCCGGGACGCTGGGGCACAGATACGCAGTATTTT. Protein sequence: CASTPGRWGTDTQYF.

This clone was detected a few times. The chain joins TRBV11-3 to TRBJ2-5; 7 bases map to TRBD2. The CDR3 has 14 amino acids. Germline CDR1 and CDR2: SGHNT and YENEEA. V trimming: 1 base; J trimming: 7 bases; junction bases outside the gene matches: 6. The CDR3 region has the DNA TGTGCCAGCAGCTTAGGGGCGGGAGCGGGGACCCAGTACTTC. Its protein is CASSLGAGAGTQYF.

A few counts support this clone. This chain joins TRBV6-8 and TRBJ1-5; D is unclear. The CDR3 is 13 residues long. The V gene's germline CDR1 is MNHGY and CDR2 SAAAGT. V was shortened by 5 bases and J by 3 bases, with 8 bases between the two germline ends. The CDR3 is CASSGGYNQPQHF. The CDR3 DNA reads TGTGCCAGCAGTGGAGGGTACAATCAGCCCCAGCATTTT.

The chain links TRBV19 to TRBJ2-2; possibly TRBD1 for D (7 bases). V gave up 9 bases and J gave up 4 bases, with 15 bases separating them. This CDR3 region has 14 residues. CDR1 and CDR2 (germline): LNHDA, SQIVND (reference sequence). In DNA form, the CDR3 reads TGTGCCAGCCGCGCCAGGGGGGTCACCGGGGAGCTGTTTTTT. As protein: CASRARGVTGELFF.

This sequence joins TRBV7-6 and TRBJ2-1; TRBD2 matches 9 bases. Germline CDR1 and CDR2: SGHVS and FNYEAQ. Germline trimming cut 6 bases from V and 6 bases from J; bases unmatched to any gene: 15. The CDR3 extends over 17 amino acids. The CDR3 DNA follows: TGTGCCAGCAGTCTTAGTGCGGTCTTAGCGGGGGCCAATGAGCAGTTCTTC. Its translation: CASSLSAVLAGANEQFF. Complete variable domain (other parts from reference TRBV7-6 and TRBJ2-1): GAGVSQSPRYKVTKRGQDVALRCDPISGHVSLYWYRQALGQGPEFLTYFNYEAQQDKSGLPNDRFSAERPEGSISTLTIQRTEQRDSAMYRCASSLSAVLAGANEQFFGPGTRLTVL.

This clone was observed a few times. The J gene is TRBJ1-1, the V gene TRBV6-8; 7 bases are shared with TRBD1. The CDR3 is 15 residues long. Germline V CDR1 and CDR2: MNHGY, SAAAGT. V was pared by 0 bases and J by 1 base, with 2 bases of the junction left unmatched. CDR3 in DNA: TGTGCCAGCAGTTACTCACGGACAGGGAACACTGAAGCTTTCTTT. Residues: CASSYSRTGNTEAFF.

This clone was counted only a few times. The chain joins TRBV6-8 to TRBJ1-1, with 10 positions matching TRBD1. Germline assignment: CDR1 MNHGY and CDR2 SAAAGT. Trimming cost V 6 bases and J 5 bases; bases outside gene matches: 6. The CDR3 sequence is 14 residues long. This CDR3 is CASSQDRGRTEAFF. Here the CDR3 DNA reads TGTGCCAGCAGCCAGGACAGGGGGAGGACTGAAGCTTTCTTT.

This clone has a handful of counts. The chain uses TRBV6-8 and TRBJ1-5; no firm D call. V lost 0 bases to trimming and J lost 5 bases, with 11 bases between them. The V gene's germline CDR1 is MNHGY and CDR2 SAAAGT. There are 15 residues in the CDR3. CDR3 DNA sequence: TGTGCCAGCAGTTACTCAGTGGGGTCAGATCAGCCCCAGCATTTT. This gives the protein CASSYSVGSDQPQHF.

The V gene is TRBV18, the J gene TRBJ2-1; tentatively, D is TRBD2 (6 bases). From germline, CDR1 is KGHSH and CDR2 LQKENI. The V and J ends lost 2 bases and 7 bases respectively, with 15 bases between them. The CDR3 is 15 amino acids. The CDR3 nucleotides are TGTGCCAGCTCACCAGGATATAGCGGAAGAAATGAGCAGTTCTTC. It is translated as CASSPGYSGRNEQFF.

This clone was found a few times. This chain links TRBV6-8 with TRBJ2-7, with TRBD2 as a possible D gene (7 bases). CDR3 size: 15 residues. Trimming shortened V by 4 bases and J by 3 bases, and 16 bases separated the two germline ends. Germline CDR1 and CDR2: MNHGY and SAAAGT. The CDR3 here is CASSLGGGNYYEQYF. The CDR3 nucleotides are TGTGCCAGCAGTTTGGGAGGGGGGAACTACTACGAGCAGTACTTC.

V gene TRBV19 combines with J gene TRBJ2-1; 8 nucleotides agree with TRBD1. CDR3 length equals 11 residues. CDR1 is LNHDA, CDR2 SQIVND, per germline (reference sequence). Trimming took 4 bases from V and 13 from J; bases not matched to a gene: 3. Here the CDR3 DNA reads TGTGCCAGTAGTAGACAGGGGCCCCAGTTCTTC. Protein sequence: CASSRQGPQFF.

This chain connects TRBV19 to TRBJ2-6, with TRBD1 identical over 7 bases. Per germline, CDR1 LNHDA and CDR2 SQIVND (reference sequence). With V trimmed by 7 bases and J by 0 bases, 12 bases remained unmatched. The CDR3 runs 18 residues. CDR3 nucleotide sequence: TGTGCCAGTAAGCCTAGGACAGGATTAGGCTCTGGGGCCAACGTCCTGACTTTC. It translates to CASKPRTGLGSGANVLTF.

The rearrangement links TRBV18 to TRBJ1-2, with a tentative D call TRBD1 (5 bases). V was trimmed by 0 bases and J by 7 bases, leaving 21 bases between them. This CDR3 spans 17 amino acids. CDR1 is KGHSH and CDR2 is LQKENI in the germline V gene. CDR3 sequence: CASSPPGVDTRLGGYTF. The CDR3 DNA reads TGTGCCAGCTCACCACCGGGGGTGGACACTCGCTTAGGTGGCTACACCTTC.

This clone has more than one count but fewer than ten. The chain has TRBV11-3 and TRBJ2-3; D not resolved. Germline-derived CDR1 and CDR2 are SGHNT and YENEEA. V was shortened by 0 bases and J by 4 bases, with 8 bases between the two germline ends. The CDR3 contains 14 residues. This chain's CDR3 is CASSLDIGADTQYF. The DNA for the CDR3 is TGTGCCAGCAGCTTAGATATCGGCGCAGATACGCAGTATTTT. Together with reference TRBV11-3 and TRBJ2-3, the CDR3 gives the full variable domain: EAGVVQSPRYKIIEKKQPVAFWCNPISGHNTLYWYLQNLGQGPELLIRYENEEAVDDSQLPKDRFSAERLKGVDSTLKIQPAELGDSAVYLCASSLDIGADTQYFGPGTRLTVL.

The chain couples TRBV29-1 to TRBJ2-7; 9 bases align to TRBD2. Trimming removed 2 bases from V and 1 base from J; junction bases left unmatched: 3. Germline lookup yields CDR1 SQVTM and CDR2 ANQGSEA. CDR3 length equals 14 residues. The CDR3 is CSVELAGVSYEQYF. In DNA form, the CDR3 reads TGCAGCGTTGAATTAGCGGGAGTTTCCTACGAGCAGTACTTC.

This clone was found a few times. The chain employs TRBV14 and TRBJ1-1; no reliable D call. CDR1 is SGHDN, CDR2 FVKESK, per germline. V was shortened by 2 bases and J by 10 bases, with 20 bases between the two germline ends. CDR3 length equals 15 residues. CDR3 coding DNA: TGTGCCAGCAGCCAAAACTATAGATCACCCCAAGCAGCTTTCTTT. This encodes CASSQNYRSPQAAFF. The variable domain in full, with the rest retrieved from reference TRBV14 and TRBJ1-1, is EAGVTQFPSHSVIEKGQTVTLRCDPISGHDNLYWYRRVMGKEIKFLLHFVKESKQDESGMPNNRFLAERTGGTYSTLKVQPAELEDSGVYFCASSQNYRSPQAAFFGQGTRLTVV.

The chain employs TRBV19 and TRBJ2-1, with 9 bases matching TRBD2. Germline V gene sequence: CDR1 LNHDA, CDR2 SQIVND (reference sequence). CDR3 length: 14 residues. Trimming at V came to 3 bases and at J to 9 bases, leaving 6 bases not matched to a gene. The CDR3 protein is CASSISGSLGEQFF. DNA for the CDR3: TGTGCCAGTAGTATTAGCGGGAGCCTTGGTGAGCAGTTCTTC.

This rearrangement joins TRBV19 to TRBJ1-5; D ambiguous. In germline, CDR1 is LNHDA, CDR2 SQIVND (reference sequence). The germline V and J ends were trimmed by 6 bases and 1 base, with 19 bases remaining between them. The CDR3 consists of 17 residues. The CDR3 protein is CASSPGRQRVSNQPQHF. As DNA, the CDR3 is TGTGCCAGTAGCCCGGGCAGGCAGAGGGTGAGCAATCAGCCCCAGCATTTT.

With respect to this clone: At one end the junction does not follow the germline gene, possibly because of a read error. The chain carries TRBV28 and TRBJ1-6; TRBD1 agrees at 7 bases. Germline V gene sequence: CDR1 MDHEN, CDR2 SYDVKM. This CDR3 contains 15 residues. The CDR3 DNA sequence: TGTGCCACTTCAGACAGGGAAACCTATAATTCACCCTTCCACTTT. Translating it yields CATSDRETYNSPFHF.

This chain links TRBV11-3 with TRBJ1-1; 9 bases are a match to TRBD1. Germline V gene data show CDR1 as SGHNT and CDR2 as YENEEA. The CDR3 spans 16 residues. With V trimmed by 5 bases and J by 0 bases, 7 bases remained unmatched. The CDR3: CASSPDRGGVNTEAFF. The CDR3 DNA reads TGTGCCAGCAGCCCGGACAGGGGCGGGGTGAACACTGAAGCTTTCTTT.

The V and J genes are TRBV9 and TRBJ2-5; possibly TRBD2 for D (6 bases). V dropped 5 bases and J dropped 5 bases, with 25 bases sitting between them. CDR3 size: 17 residues. The germline V gene encodes CDR1 SGDLS and CDR2 YYNGEE. CDR3 sequence: CASSERGTGIGRETQYF. The CDR3 DNA sequence: TGTGCCAGCAGTGAAAGGGGAACGGGCATAGGGAGGGAGACCCAGTACTTC.